These 30 T cell receptor beta chains came from one sample sequenced in a study of neurological immune-mediated disorders. TCRdb itself ran the 5' RACE reads through MiXCR, one entry per CDR3 protein. The table lists fewer than 80,000 distinct CDR3 sequences, less than 6% of them singletons, with roughly 3.2% in the top ten. What was sequenced was PBMCs. The source is a woman between 50 and 59 years old with multiple sclerosis.

This clonotype has at least ten counts. CDR3 in DNA: TGTGCCAGCAGTTTGGGCATAATAGCGCACTCTGGAAACACCATATATTTT. Amino acid sequence: CASSLGIIAHSGNTIYF. This sequence joins TRBV12-3 or TRBV12-4 and TRBJ1-3; no reliable D call. V shed 3 bases and J shed 0 bases, with 15 bases lying between them. The CDR3 totals 17 residues.

This clonotype was observed many times. V and J are TRBV4-1 and TRBJ2-6, with D perhaps matching TRBD1 (5 bases). There are 16 residues in the CDR3. From germline, CDR1 is MGHRA and CDR2 YSYEKL. V shed 0 bases and J shed 2 bases, with 8 bases lying between them. CDR3 nucleotide sequence: TGCGCCAGCAGCCAAGATCCAGGGACTGGGGCCAACGTCCTGACTTTC. Encoded protein: CASSQDPGTGANVLTF.

This clonotype was detected ten times or more. The chain has TRBV7-2 and TRBJ1-1; D gene ambiguous. Germline V gene lookup returns CDR1 SGHTA and CDR2 FQGNSA. V lost 9 bases, J lost 4 bases, and 12 bases lay in between. This CDR3 is built from 12 residues. The CDR3 DNA sequence: TGTGCCAGTATCGGACGCCTCACTGAAGCTTTCTTT. Translation gives CASIGRLTEAFF.

CDR3 sequence reads: CASSLDSRSTEAFF. As DNA, the CDR3 is TGCGCCAGCAGCTTGGACAGTCGGAGTACTGAAGCTTTCTTT. The chain is built from TRBV5-1 and TRBJ1-1; D unresolved. Germline-derived CDR1 and CDR2 are SGHRS and YFSETQ. V lost 0 bases to trimming and J lost 5 bases, with 11 bases between them. The CDR3 loop spans 14 amino acids.

This clonotype was found many times. The chain recombines TRBV5-6 with TRBJ1-3; D gene unclear. There are 12 residues in the CDR3. V was trimmed by 0 bases and J by 8 bases, leaving 6 bases between them. Germline-derived CDR1 and CDR2 are SGHDT and YYEEEE. As DNA, the CDR3 is TGTGCCAGCAGCTTGGGGGTTGACACCATATATTTT. Amino acids: CASSLGVDTIYF.

In its sample, this clonotype was seen many times. The V call is TRBV28, the J call TRBJ2-7, with D perhaps TRBD2 (6 bases). CDR1 is MDHEN and CDR2 is SYDVKM in the germline V gene. Trimming cost V 2 bases and J 7 bases, with 18 bases left between them. This CDR3 spans 15 amino acids. The CDR3 protein is CASSLSGFDFREQYF. CDR3 coding DNA: TGTGCCAGCAGTTTAAGCGGGTTCGATTTTAGGGAGCAGTACTTC.

This clonotype showed up many times. The chain is built from TRBV24-1 and TRBJ2-2, with D maybe TRBD1 (6 bases). Germline CDR1 is KGHDR and CDR2 is SFDVKD. CDR3 size: 15 residues. Trimming took 4 bases from V and 6 from J, leaving 14 bases between them. CDR3 protein: CATSDTGQIAGELFF. The CDR3 DNA is TGTGCCACCAGTGACACCGGACAGATTGCCGGGGAGCTGTTTTTT.

This clonotype was seen ten or more times. The V gene is TRBV6-6, the J gene TRBJ2-3, with D perhaps TRBD1 or TRBD2 (5 bases each). The CDR3 is made up of 14 amino acids. The V end was cut by 8 bases, the J end by 2 bases, with 14 bases between. Germline CDR1 MNHNY, CDR2 SVGAGI (reference sequence). The CDR3: CASRDRFSTDTQYF. DNA of the CDR3: TGTGCCAGCCGGGACCGTTTCTCCACAGATACGCAGTATTTT.

In its sample, this clonotype was seen many times. The rearrangement links TRBV28 to TRBJ2-7, with TRBD1 matching 8 bases. Germline assignment: CDR1 MDHEN and CDR2 SYDVKM. Trimming took 6 bases from V and 2 from J; bases not matched to a gene: 6. The CDR3 is 14 residues long. CDR3 residues: CASRRTGPAYEQYF. CDR3 in DNA: TGTGCCAGCAGACGGACAGGGCCCGCCTACGAGCAGTACTTC.

This chain joins TRBV7-9 and TRBJ1-2, with 10 bases fitting TRBD1. This CDR3 comprises 18 residues. Unmatched junction bases numbered 17, after V lost 2 bases and J lost 8 bases. CDR1 is SEHNR and CDR2 is FQNEAQ in the germline V gene (reference sequence). The chain's CDR3 is CASSLSDPKTRDRGGYTF. The CDR3 region has the DNA TGTGCCAGCAGCTTATCAGACCCGAAGACCCGGGACAGGGGCGGCTACACCTTC.

This clonotype came up many times. CDR3: CATSDSSLQADTQYF. The DNA of the CDR3 is TGTGCCACCAGTGATTCCTCTTTGCAGGCAGATACGCAGTATTTT. The V call is TRBV24-1, the J call TRBJ2-3; the D is unclear. From germline, CDR1 is KGHDR and CDR2 SFDVKD. The CDR3 is 15 residues long. The germline V and J ends were trimmed by 2 bases and 4 bases, with 12 bases remaining between them.

This clonotype has at least ten counts. The rearrangement joins TRBV21-1 to TRBJ1-2. TRBV21-1 is listed as a pseudogene. This CDR3 is built from 12 residues. CDR3: CASSGQRYGYTF. DNA of the CDR3: TGTGCCAGCAGCGGGCAGAGATATGGCTACACCTTC.

This clonotype occurred many times. The V gene is TRBV10-2, the J gene TRBJ2-1, with TRBD1 matching over 8 bases. CDR1 WSHSY and CDR2 SAAADI come from the germline V gene. The J segment lost 3 bases and the V segment lost 7 bases, leaving 8 bases of the junction unmatched. The CDR3 is made up of 15 amino acids. DNA for the CDR3: TGCGCCAGCACCAAGGGACAGGTGAACTACAATGAGCAGTTCTTC. Its translation: CASTKGQVNYNEQFF.

In its sample, this clonotype was seen many times. The CDR3 region has the DNA TGTGCCAGCAGCTTACCGGGGGAGCTCACAGATACGCAGTATTTT. Translating gives CASSLPGELTDTQYF. J is TRBJ2-3 and V is TRBV7-8; tentative D call: TRBD2 (6 bases). The CDR3 spans 15 residues. The V end lost 2 bases, the J end lost 2 bases, and 11 bases lay between the germline ends. From germline, CDR1 is SGHVS and CDR2 FQNEAQ.

This clonotype was observed many times. V gene TRBV2 combines with J gene TRBJ2-1; D ambiguous. Trimming took off 6 bases at V and 7 bases at J, with 10 bases between the two ends. Looked up from germline, CDR1 is SNHLY and CDR2 is FYNNEI. The CDR3 extends over 12 amino acids. The CDR3 here is CASRDDGNEQFF. The CDR3 DNA follows: TGTGCCAGCAGAGATGACGGAAATGAGCAGTTCTTC.

The V call is TRBV6-1, the J call TRBJ2-5; 7 positions agree with TRBD1. The CDR3 covers 14 residues. J lost 9 bases, V lost 10 bases, and 17 bases had no gene match. Germline V gene lookup returns CDR1 MNHNS and CDR2 SASEGT. CDR3 in DNA: TGTGCCACCCGCCGGGACAGTTCCCTCGGGGCCCAGTACTTC. Amino acid sequence: CATRRDSSLGAQYF.

This clonotype was seen at least ten times. At one end the junction does not follow the germline gene, possibly because of a read error. The genes are TRBV3-1 and TRBJ1-5; D gene unclear. Per germline, CDR1 LGHDT and CDR2 YNNKEL (reference sequence). The CDR3 runs 15 residues. This CDR3 is CASSQGGYLNQPQNF. The DNA of the CDR3 is TGTGCCAGCAGCCAGGGAGGGTATCTCAATCAGCCCCAGAATTTT.

This clonotype was seen ten or more times. This rearrangement joins TRBV6-6 to TRBJ2-3, with a tentative D call TRBD2 (5 bases). V was clipped by 5 bases and J by 4 bases, with 13 bases between them. The germline V gene has CDR1 MNHNY and CDR2 SVGAGI (reference sequence). The CDR3 has 14 residues. The CDR3 DNA sequence: TGTGCCAGCAGTGGAGGTGAGGCCGCAGATACGCAGTATTTT. It is translated as CASSGGEAADTQYF.

In this sample, this clonotype turned up many times. V and J are TRBV6-5 and TRBJ2-5; unclear D gene. CDR1 is MNHEY and CDR2 is SVGAGI in the germline V gene. V lost 0 bases and J lost 5, with 13 bases in between. The CDR3 covers 15 residues. In DNA, the CDR3 is TGTGCCAGCAGTTACTCGATGGGTGGGTCGGAGACCCAGTACTTC. Translating it yields CASSYSMGGSETQYF.

With respect to this clonotype: The junction departs from the called germline gene at one end, perhaps through a read error. The CDR3 nucleotides are TGCAGTGCTAGAGGGGACCATAGCAATCAGCCCCAGAATTTT. This sequence encodes CSARGDHSNQPQNF. The chain uses TRBV20-1 and TRBJ1-5, with TRBD1 as a possible D gene (5 bases). Germline-derived CDR1 and CDR2 are DFQATT and SNEGSKA (reference sequence). This CDR3 has 14 amino acids.

In its sample, this clonotype was seen a few times. The chain is built from TRBV29-1 and TRBJ2-3, with TRBD2 as a possible D gene (6 bases). V dropped 4 bases and J dropped 3 bases, with 17 bases sitting between them. Germline V gene sequence: CDR1 SQVTM, CDR2 ANQGSEA. This CDR3 has 15 amino acids. DNA for the CDR3: TGCAGCGTTGGTACAGGACTATACAGAACAGATACGCAGTATTTT. Protein sequence: CSVGTGLYRTDTQYF.

This clonotype has a handful of counts. Here the CDR3 DNA reads TGCAGTGCTTTCAGAGAAAGGACAGGCACAAACTATGGCTACACCTTC. It codes for CSAFRERTGTNYGYTF. The gene calls are TRBV20-1 and TRBJ1-2; TRBD1 matches at 7 bases. CDR1 is DFQATT and CDR2 is SNEGSKA in the germline V gene (reference sequence). V shed 5 bases, J shed 2 bases, and the junction held 14 bases outside the gene matches. This CDR3 is 16 amino acids long.

The genes are TRBV5-1 and TRBJ2-1; TRBD2 aligns across 7 bases. The CDR3 consists of 16 residues. With V trimmed by 2 bases and J by 3 bases, 8 bases remained unmatched. The germline V gene encodes CDR1 SGHRS and CDR2 YFSETQ. Here the CDR3 DNA reads TGCGCCAGCAGCTTAAGAGGCGGGGGAATCTACAATGAGCAGTTCTTC. This gives the protein CASSLRGGGIYNEQFF.

This clonotype was seen ten or more times. This sequence joins TRBV10-2 and TRBJ2-5, with D perhaps given as TRBD1 or TRBD2 (5 bases each). The CDR3 contains 12 residues. V lost 6 bases and J 8 bases, leaving 13 bases between the germline ends. Germline CDR1 reads WSHSY; CDR2 reads SAAADI. In nucleotides, the CDR3 is TGCGCCAGCAGCCAATCCGGGGACACCCAGTACTTC. Translating gives CASSQSGDTQYF.

Many counts were recorded for this clonotype. The J gene is TRBJ1-6, the V gene TRBV4-1, with D tentatively TRBD1 (6 bases). The CDR3 length is 14 residues. Germline V gene lookup returns CDR1 MGHRA and CDR2 YSYEKL. V was cut by 0 bases and J by 10 bases, with 10 bases left in between. The CDR3 DNA reads as TGCGCCAGCAGCCAAGATACAGGGATCTCACCCCTCCACTTT. It yields the protein CASSQDTGISPLHF.

This clonotype was picked up many times. This chain uses TRBV7-9 with TRBJ1-1; D perhaps matches TRBD1 (6 bases). The CDR3 totals 12 residues. Germline assignment: CDR1 SEHNR and CDR2 FQNEAQ (reference sequence). Between the trimmed V and J ends, which lost 4 bases and 4 bases, there was a span of 7 bases. The CDR3 is CASSSRGTEAFF. CDR3 sequence (DNA): TGTGCCAGCAGCTCCAGGGGCACTGAAGCTTTCTTT.

This clonotype was found many times. The chain is built from TRBV14 and TRBJ2-2; D remains ambiguous. There are 16 residues in the CDR3. The ends were cut back, 1 base at V and 4 bases at J, with 13 bases in the middle. From germline, CDR1 is SGHDN and CDR2 FVKESK. CDR3 sequence: CASSQVSPMSTGELFF. The CDR3 nucleotides are TGTGCCAGCAGCCAAGTATCACCTATGAGCACCGGGGAGCTGTTTTTT.

This clonotype was counted many times. This chain links TRBV28 with TRBJ1-4; 10 bases map to TRBD1. This CDR3 contains 16 residues. V trimming: 2 bases; J trimming: 8 bases; junction bases outside the gene matches: 8. The germline gives CDR1 MDHEN, CDR2 SYDVKM. CDR3 in DNA: TGTGCCAGCAGTTTAACCCGACAGGGGGCGAGAGAAAAACTGTTTTTT. This translates into CASSLTRQGAREKLFF.

This clonotype came up many times. The chain joins TRBV20-1 to TRBJ1-4, with 8 bases aligning to TRBD1. With V trimmed by 3 bases and J by 2 bases, 5 bases remained unmatched. The germline gives CDR1 DFQATT, CDR2 SNEGSKA (reference sequence). The CDR3 covers 15 residues. Here the CDR3 DNA reads TGCAGTGCTAGTCCAGGGGGCTCGACTAATGAAAAACTGTTTTTT. Amino acids: CSASPGGSTNEKLFF.

The sample holds many counts of this clonotype. This chain uses TRBV20-1 with TRBJ2-3; D is uncertain. V lost 1 base and J 0 bases, leaving 5 bases between the germline ends. In germline, CDR1 is DFQATT, CDR2 SNEGSKA (reference sequence). The length of the CDR3 is 13 residues. The CDR3 DNA follows: TGCAGTGCTAGAGCGGACAGCACAGATACGCAGTATTTT. It translates to CSARADSTDTQYF.